These 21 T cell receptor beta chains originate from one sample sequenced in a study of vaccination effects on CD4 cells after COVID-19. No cognate antigen is known for these TCRs. CD4+ T cells specific for antigen were expanded with viral peptide pools by the ViraFEST assay before sequencing. Once cultured for roughly 10 days, the cells underwent separation to obtain CD4+ T cells. Vaccinated recipients, who were negative for nucleocapsid antibodies, had no history of SARS-CoV-2 infection. Repertoires were generated with immunoSEQ multiplex PCR, while TCRdb's copy carries only in-frame clones and drops some. The sample lists 20,000 to 30,000 clones; 76% were seen once. Material: CD4+ T cells from PBMCs cultured with HCoV-NL63 spike peptides, obtained before COVID-19 vaccination. The receptors shown here come from a human donor who received a COVID-19 vaccine.

The chain uses TRBV7-9 and TRBJ2-3, with 9 positions matching TRBD2. CDR3 length: 16 amino acids. Per germline, CDR1 SEHNR and CDR2 FQNEAQ (reference sequence). J was trimmed by 2 bases and V by 5 bases; bases with no gene match: 8. Written as DNA, the CDR3 is TGTGCCAGCAGCCCCGTCCTAGCGGGGACCACAGATACGCAGTATTTT. It codes for CASSPVLAGTTDTQYF.

This chain joins TRBV27 and TRBJ2-7; D perhaps matches TRBD1 (5 bases). There are 11 residues in the CDR3. Trimming took 8 bases from V and 6 from J, leaving 11 bases between them. Germline V gene data show CDR1 as MNHEY and CDR2 as SMNVEV (reference sequence). CDR3 in amino acids: CASSGAREQYF. The CDR3 bases are TGTGCCAGCTCTGGGGCTCGCGAGCAGTACTTC.

Only a few counts were recorded for this clone. V and J are TRBV9 and TRBJ2-5; tentative D call: TRBD2 (7 bases). Germline CDR1 reads SGDLS; CDR2 reads YYNGEE. V lost 1 base and J 2 bases, leaving 9 bases between the germline ends. The CDR3 is made up of 14 amino acids. Here the CDR3 reads CASSVRGAQETQYF. CDR3 sequence (DNA): TGTGCCAGCAGCGTACGGGGGGCTCAAGAGACCCAGTACTTC.

The CDR3 DNA reads TGTGCCAGCAGTTACTCGAATACAGGGATCCAAGAGACCCAGTACTTC. As protein: CASSYSNTGIQETQYF. This chain joins TRBV6-5 and TRBJ2-5; perhaps TRBD1 as D (6 bases). CDR1 is MNHEY and CDR2 is SVGAGI in the germline V gene. The V end lost 0 bases, the J end lost 1 base, and 12 bases lay between the germline ends. This CDR3 region has 16 residues.

The V call is TRBV4-1, the J call TRBJ1-6, with D hard to call. The CDR3 runs 14 residues. In germline, CDR1 is MGHRA, CDR2 YSYEKL. V dropped 3 bases and J dropped 7 bases, with 10 bases sitting between them. The DNA for the CDR3 is TGCGCCAGCAGCCAGCAGGAAGGGAATTCACCCCTCCACTTT. Translated: CASSQQEGNSPLHF.

This rearrangement joins TRBV12-5 to TRBJ1-4; 7 bases map to TRBD1. This CDR3 has 16 residues. The germline V gene has CDR1 LGHNT and CDR2 FRNRAP. V trimming: 3 bases; J trimming: 8 bases; junction bases outside the gene matches: 12. CDR3 sequence: CASGFHKGARLEKLFF. The CDR3 DNA reads TGTGCTAGTGGTTTTCATAAGGGGGCGAGGTTAGAAAAACTGTTTTTT.

This rearrangement joins TRBV15 to TRBJ1-2; D call uncertain. Per the germline V gene, CDR1 is LNHNV and CDR2 is YYDKDF (reference sequence). The CDR3 runs 18 residues. Trimming took off 3 bases at V and 2 bases at J, with 22 bases between the two ends. CDR3 in DNA: TGTGCCACCAGCAGGCCCCCGAGACTCCTAAGAGTAAACTATGGCTACACCTTC. This sequence encodes CATSRPPRLLRVNYGYTF.

This clone showed up just once. The genes are TRBV7-9 and TRBJ2-3, with a weak D call TRBD1 (6 bases). There are 13 residues in the CDR3. Trimming shortened V by 3 bases and J by 4 bases, and 8 bases separated the two germline ends. Germline V lookup: CDR1 SEHNR, CDR2 FQNEAQ (reference sequence). This CDR3 is CASSFRGADTQYF. The CDR3, as DNA: TGTGCCAGCAGCTTCAGGGGAGCAGATACGCAGTATTTT. Supplemented by reference TRBV7-9 and TRBJ2-3, the full variable domain reads DTGVSQNPRHKITKRGQNVTFRCDPISEHNRLYWYRQTLGQGPEFLTYFQNEAQLEKSRLLSDRFSAERPKGSFSTLEIQRTEQGDSAMYLCASSFRGADTQYFGPGTRLTVL.

The chain combines TRBV4-1 with TRBJ2-3; 12 bases are a match to TRBD2. Germline V gives CDR1 MGHRA, CDR2 YSYEKL. The CDR3 extends over 17 amino acids. Germline trimming cut 4 bases from V and 2 bases from J; bases unmatched to any gene: 7. In DNA, the CDR3 is TGCGCCAGCAGCCCGGGACTAGCGGGCCTACTCACAGATACGCAGTATTTT. As protein: CASSPGLAGLLTDTQYF.

This sequence joins TRBV19 and TRBJ2-7; 7 bases are a match to TRBD1. After removal of 6 bases from V and 2 bases from J, the junction contained 7 bases not matched to a gene. This CDR3 contains 14 residues. The germline V gene has CDR1 LNHDA and CDR2 SQIVND (reference sequence). The CDR3 spells CASRPRQGPYEQYF. The CDR3 nucleotides read TGTGCCAGTAGACCTCGACAGGGACCCTACGAGCAGTACTTC. Full variable domain (missing parts from reference TRBV19 and TRBJ2-7): DGGITQSPKYLFRKEGQNVTLSCEQNLNHDAMYWYRQDPGQGLRLIYYSQIVNDFQKGDIAEGYSVSREKKESFPLTVTSAQKNPTAFYLCASRPRQGPYEQYFGPGTRLTVT.

CDR3 region: CASTDSNGGAGNTIYF. DNA of the CDR3: TGTGCCAGTACCGATAGCAACGGTGGTGCTGGAAACACCATATATTTT. This sequence joins TRBV19 and TRBJ1-3; no definite D call. The CDR3 has 16 residues. Germline V gene lookup returns CDR1 LNHDA and CDR2 SQIVND (reference sequence). The V end was cut by 7 bases, the J end by 2 bases, with 18 bases between.

The chain recombines TRBV5-4 with TRBJ2-7; D is perhaps TRBD1 or TRBD2 (7 bases each). Trimming stripped 1 base from V and 3 bases from J, with 11 bases between. This CDR3 comprises 14 residues. Germline lookup yields CDR1 SGHNT and CDR2 YYREEE (reference sequence). The CDR3 here is CASSLSRGGYEQYF. CDR3 nucleotide sequence: TGTGCCAGCAGCTTGAGCAGGGGGGGCTACGAGCAGTACTTC.

The gene calls are TRBV6-1 and TRBJ1-3; no definite D call. V lost 0 bases, J lost 4 bases, and 13 bases lay in between. The length of the CDR3 is 16 residues. Per germline, CDR1 MNHNS and CDR2 SASEGT. Written as DNA, the CDR3 is TGTGCCAGCAGTGAAGCGGGGTTCCACGCGGGAAACACCATATATTTT. Translating it yields CASSEAGFHAGNTIYF.

Notes on this clone: An end of the junction differs from the germline gene, which may be a read error. The chain joins TRBV3-1 (or the pseudogene TRBV3-2) to TRBJ2-1; D is perhaps TRBD2 (5 bases). Germline lookup yields CDR1 LGHDT and CDR2 YNNKEL (reference sequence). This CDR3 comprises 12 residues. The CDR3 spells CASNQRGDEQFF. The CDR3 DNA sequence: TGTGCCAGCAACCAACGGGGTGATGAGCAGTTCTTC.

This clone was observed a few times. The J gene is TRBJ1-3, the V gene TRBV10-2; 8 bases are shared with TRBD1. The CDR3 consists of 18 residues. In germline, CDR1 is WSHSY, CDR2 SAAADI. J lost 0 bases, V lost 1 base, and 8 bases had no gene match. CDR3 coding DNA: TGCGCCAGCAGTGAGTGGAACAGGGGGTCCCTCTCTGGAAACACCATATATTTT. Translated, it gives CASSEWNRGSLSGNTIYF.

The CDR3 DNA reads as TGCGCCAGCAGCTTGGGGGGTCATGGGGAACGAGCTTTCTTT. This sequence encodes CASSLGGHGERAFF. This chain uses TRBV5-1 with TRBJ1-1; D is uncertain. Germline CDR1 SGHRS, CDR2 YFSETQ. The CDR3 runs 14 residues. Trimming cost V 0 bases and J 10 bases, with 16 bases left between them.

In its sample, this clone was seen a few times. The J gene is TRBJ2-2, the V gene TRBV5-1; unclear D gene. Deletions cut 6 bases from V and 0 bases from J, with 12 bases between. This CDR3 has 15 residues. Germline assignment: CDR1 SGHRS and CDR2 YFSETQ. The CDR3 reads CASNEGNANTGELFF. The CDR3 coding sequence is TGCGCCAGCAATGAAGGAAACGCGAACACCGGGGAGCTGTTTTTT.

This clone was found once. V gene TRBV7-9 combines with J gene TRBJ2-7, with 10 bases matching TRBD2. V was clipped by 2 bases and J by 6 bases; unmatched bases: 19. There are 19 residues in the CDR3. Germline CDR1 SEHNR, CDR2 FQNEAQ (reference sequence). CDR3 protein: CASSLIRGLADRGVPEQYF. In DNA form, the CDR3 reads TGTGCCAGCAGCTTAATTCGTGGACTAGCGGACCGTGGGGTTCCCGAGCAGTACTTC.

V and J are TRBV4-1 and TRBJ2-3, with D perhaps TRBD1 or TRBD2 (6 bases each). Germline CDR1 MGHRA, CDR2 YSYEKL. Deletions cut 2 bases from V and 9 bases from J, with 18 bases between. The CDR3 covers 15 residues. The CDR3 spells CASSQPTGGSRTQYF. Written as DNA, the CDR3 is TGCGCCAGCAGCCAACCAACCGGGGGCAGCAGGACGCAGTATTTT.

J is TRBJ1-1 and V is TRBV5-4; D possibly corresponds to TRBD1 (6 bases). Trimming stripped 4 bases from V and 0 bases from J, with 13 bases between. CDR3 size: 15 residues. Germline CDR1 reads SGHNT; CDR2 reads YYREEE (reference sequence). The CDR3 nucleotides read TGTGCCAGCAGCCCCCTCGCAGGGGTGAACACTGAAGCTTTCTTT. It is translated as CASSPLAGVNTEAFF.

The rearrangement joins TRBV11-3 to TRBJ2-2; 13 bases are a match to TRBD2. The CDR3 totals 16 residues. V was pared by 5 bases and J by 5 bases, with 5 bases of the junction left unmatched. CDR1 and CDR2 from the germline V gene are SGHNT and YENEEA. The CDR3, as DNA: TGTGCCAGCAGCGGACTAGCGGGAGTAGGGACCGGGGAGCTGTTTTTT. Its translation: CASSGLAGVGTGELFF.